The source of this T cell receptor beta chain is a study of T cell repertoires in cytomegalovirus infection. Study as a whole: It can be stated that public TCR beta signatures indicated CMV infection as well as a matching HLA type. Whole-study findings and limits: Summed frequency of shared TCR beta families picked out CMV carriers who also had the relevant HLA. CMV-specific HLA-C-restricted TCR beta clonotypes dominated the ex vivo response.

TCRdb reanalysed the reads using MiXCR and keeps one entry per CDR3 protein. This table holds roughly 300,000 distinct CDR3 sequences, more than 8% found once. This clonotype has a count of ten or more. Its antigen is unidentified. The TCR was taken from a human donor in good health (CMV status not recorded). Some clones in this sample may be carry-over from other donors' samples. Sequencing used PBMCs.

The DNA for the CDR3 is TGTGCCAGCAGCGACCCCAACGGGGGGCGCCGATACGAGCAGTACTTC. Translated, it gives CASSDPNGGRRYEQYF. This chain connects TRBV2 to TRBJ2-7, with D possibly matching TRBD2 (7 bases). The CDR3 is made up of 16 amino acids. Germline V gene sequence: CDR1 SNHLY, CDR2 FYNNEI. V dropped 6 bases and J dropped 4 bases, with 22 bases sitting between them.